The source of this T cell receptor (beta chain) is a study of blood T cell repertoires in COVID-19. Whole-study context: The analysed material was cDNA or gDNA that came from T cells, B-cell-depleted T cells, or PBMCs.

Per germline, CDR1 SEHNR and CDR2 FQNEAQ (reference sequence). J was trimmed by 6 bases and V by 5 bases; bases with no gene match: 11. This CDR3 comprises 15 residues. This clone has a handful of counts. The repertoire was sequenced with immunoSEQ multiplex PCR; TCRdb's copy has only in-frame clones and lacks some. The sample includes a few hundred thousand clones, 84% of them seen just once. The sample taken for sequencing was peripheral blood. J is TRBJ2-7 and V is TRBV7-9; the match to TRBD2 covers 9 bases. The receptor was derived from a middle-aged woman who had recovered from COVID-19. CDR3 loop: CASSPLAGDPREQYF. In nucleotides, the CDR3 is TGTGCCAGCAGCCCATTAGCGGGGGACCCTCGCGAGCAGTACTTC.